These 13 T cell receptor beta chains share one sample of origin, sequenced in a study of response to subunit inactivated influenza vaccine. A single record per CDR3 protein comes from TCRdb applying MiXCR to the RT-PCR reads. The table includes 170,000 or so distinct CDR3 sequences, around 10% detected once. The sample consisted of CD8+ T cells sorted from PBMCs, taken around 25 months after vaccination. Every receptor here comes from a man aged 50-75 years who received an inactivated influenza vaccine.

This clonotype was observed at least ten times. The J gene is TRBJ2-2, the V gene TRBV29-1, with TRBD2 identical over 14 bases. The ends lost 3 bases at V and 4 bases at J; junction bases unmatched: 4. Germline assignment: CDR1 SQVTM and CDR2 ANQGSEA. The CDR3 loop spans 16 amino acids. For the CDR3, the DNA is TGCAGCGTTGAGACTAGCGGGAGGGCTAGCACCGGGGAGCTGTTTTTT. Its protein product is CSVETSGRASTGELFF.

The chain has TRBV12-3 or TRBV12-4 and TRBJ2-1, with a tentative D call TRBD2 (5 bases). V lost 1 base and J 16 bases, leaving 17 bases between the germline ends. The CDR3 contains 13 residues. CDR3 DNA sequence: TGTGCCAGCAGTTTAGTACGAGCGGAGCCCCGTTTCTTC. Protein sequence: CASSLVRAEPRFF.

The chain has TRBV6-1 and TRBJ2-3; 12 bases are shared with TRBD2. The CDR3 runs to 15 residues. J lost 5 bases, V lost 5 bases, and 5 bases had no gene match. The V gene's germline CDR1 is MNHNS and CDR2 SASEGT. The CDR3: CASSRASGREDTQYF. The CDR3 DNA reads TGTGCCAGCAGTCGCGCTAGCGGGAGGGAAGATACGCAGTATTTT.

This clonotype was detected a few times. The V gene is TRBV29-1, the J gene TRBJ2-1; D possibly matches TRBD1 or TRBD2 (5 bases each). The germline CDR1 and CDR2 sequences are SQVTM and ANQGSEA. V lost 1 base, J lost 7 bases, and 17 bases lay in between. This CDR3 contains 15 residues. CDR3 sequence (DNA): TGCAGCGTTGAAGGGTGGGGGATAAGGGAGAATGAGCAGTTCTTC. It encodes CSVEGWGIRENEQFF.

About this clonotype itself: A read error may produce the germline difference seen at one junction end. The V and J genes are TRBV7-2 and TRBJ2-5; D is unresolved. The CDR3 is made up of 14 amino acids. CDR1 is SGHTA, CDR2 FQGNSA, per germline. DNA for the CDR3: TGTGCGAGCAGCTTATGGCAGAGGCGAGATACCCAGTACTTC. Amino acid sequence: CASSLWQRRDTQYF. Variable domain in full (rest from reference TRBV7-2 and TRBJ2-5): GAGVSQSPSNKVTEKGKDVELRCDPISGHTALYWYRQSLGQGLEFLIYFQGNSAPDKSGLPSDRFSAERTGGSVSTLTIQRTQQEDSAVYLCASSLWQRRDTQYFGPGTRLLVL.

The chain recombines TRBV7-9 with TRBJ1-2; D is unclear. Trimming left V 2 bases short and J 3 bases short, with 7 bases between. The CDR3 is 13 amino acids. From germline, CDR1 is SEHNR and CDR2 FQNEAQ (reference sequence). The CDR3 bases are TGTGCCAGCAGCTTAACGAGCTACTATGGCTACACCTTC. Protein sequence: CASSLTSYYGYTF.

The J gene is TRBJ2-1, the V gene TRBV7-9, with D tentatively TRBD1 (5 bases). This CDR3 spans 12 amino acids. Germline V gives CDR1 SEHNR, CDR2 FQNEAQ (reference sequence). Trimming took 4 bases from V and 8 from J, leaving 9 bases between them. CDR3 sequence: CASSWGLDEQFF. The CDR3, as DNA: TGTGCCAGCAGCTGGGGCCTTGATGAGCAGTTCTTC.

This clonotype was found a few times. V and J are TRBV27 and TRBJ2-2, with 7 bases fitting TRBD2. The V segment lost 5 bases and the J segment 1 base; nucleotides outside the gene matches: 10. Per germline, CDR1 MNHEY and CDR2 SMNVEV (reference sequence). The CDR3 is 17 amino acids. The DNA for the CDR3 is TGTGCCAGCAGTCAAGGGGACTACAACCTGAACACCGGGGAGCTGTTTTTT. Translating gives CASSQGDYNLNTGELFF.

This clonotype was recorded at least ten times. The rearrangement uses TRBV6-5 and TRBJ2-3; TRBD1 agrees at 8 bases. J lost 4 bases, V lost 0 bases, and 3 bases had no gene match. The CDR3 spans 15 residues. The germline V gene encodes CDR1 MNHEY and CDR2 SVGAGI. In nucleotides, the CDR3 is TGTGCCAGCAGTTACTCGGCAGGGGGCTCAGATACGCAGTATTTT. Translation: CASSYSAGGSDTQYF.

This clonotype came up a few times. The CDR3 sequence: CASSLAGGAYFTDTQYF. CDR3 nucleotides: TGTGCCAGCAGTTTAGCGGGCGGGGCCTACTTCACAGATACGCAGTATTTT. The chain is built from TRBV12-3 or TRBV12-4 and TRBJ2-3, with a tentative D call TRBD2 (6 bases). CDR3 length: 17 amino acids. Trimming left V 0 bases short and J 2 bases short, with 15 bases between.

This clonotype was seen a few times. V gene TRBV25-1 combines with J gene TRBJ2-6, with D unclear. Germline CDR1 is MGHDK and CDR2 is SYGVNS. Trimming took off 3 bases at V and 0 bases at J, with 3 bases between the two ends. This CDR3 is 14 amino acids long. CDR3 coding DNA: TGTGCCAGCAGTGATTACTCTGGGGCCAACGTCCTGACTTTC. Residues: CASSDYSGANVLTF.

The rearrangement uses TRBV24-1 and TRBJ1-5, with D unresolved. The germline gives CDR1 KGHDR, CDR2 SFDVKD. The CDR3 contains 17 residues. The V end was cut by 2 bases, the J end by 2 bases, with 15 bases between. The CDR3 DNA reads as TGTGCCACCAGTGATTCCCGTGCGGGTGGGGGCAATCAGCCCCAGCATTTT. It yields the protein CATSDSRAGGGNQPQHF.

In its sample, this clonotype was seen a few times. The J gene is TRBJ2-7, the V gene TRBV7-9, with D perhaps matching TRBD1 (5 bases). Germline CDR1 is SEHNR and CDR2 is FQNEAQ (reference sequence). Trimming removed 5 bases at V and 9 bases at J, with 14 bases between. This CDR3 comprises 12 residues. CDR3 sequence reads: CASSQGGPGQYF. The CDR3 bases are TGTGCCAGCAGCCAGGGTGGGCCCGGGCAGTACTTC.